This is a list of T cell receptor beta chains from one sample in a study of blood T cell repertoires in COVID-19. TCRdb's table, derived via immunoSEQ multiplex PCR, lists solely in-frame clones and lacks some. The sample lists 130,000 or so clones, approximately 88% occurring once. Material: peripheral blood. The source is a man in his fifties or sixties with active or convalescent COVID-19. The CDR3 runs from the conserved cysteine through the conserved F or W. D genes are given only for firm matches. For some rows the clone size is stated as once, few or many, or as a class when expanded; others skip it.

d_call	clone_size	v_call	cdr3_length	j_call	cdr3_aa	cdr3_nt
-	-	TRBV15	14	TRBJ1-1	CATSRVADDTEAFF	TGTGCCACCAGCAGAGTTGCGGATGACACTGAAGCTTTCTTT
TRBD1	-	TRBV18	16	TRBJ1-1	CASSPTRNRGGEEAFF	TGTGCCAGCTCACCGACTAGGAACAGGGGAGGTGAGGAAGCTTTCTTT
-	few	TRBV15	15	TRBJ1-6	CATSKNAVDNSPLHF	TGTGCCACCAGCAAGAACGCGGTAGATAATTCACCCCTCCACTTT
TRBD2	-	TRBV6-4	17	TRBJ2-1	CASSRTCGRPLGNEQFF	TGTGCCAGCAGCCGTACCTGCGGGAGGCCTCTGGGGAATGAGCAGTTCTTC
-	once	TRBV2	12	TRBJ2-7	CASSGDIYEQYF	TGTGCCAGCAGTGGAGACATCTACGAGCAGTACTTC
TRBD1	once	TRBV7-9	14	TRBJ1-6	CASGRTGVNSPLHF	TGTGCCAGCGGTAGGACAGGGGTTAATTCACCCCTCCACTTT
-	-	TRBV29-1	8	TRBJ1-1	CSVAEAFF	TGCAGCGTCGCTGAAGCTTTCTTT
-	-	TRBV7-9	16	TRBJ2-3	CASSSAEGSDTDTQYF	TGTGCCAGCAGCTCCGCTGAGGGAAGCGACACAGATACGCAGTATTTT
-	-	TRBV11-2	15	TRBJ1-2	CASSLDHGLIYGYTF	TGTGCCAGCAGCTTAGATCACGGACTGATTTATGGCTACACCTTC
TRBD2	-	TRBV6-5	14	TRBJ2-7	CASIRTSGTYEQYF	TGTGCCAGCATTAGGACTAGCGGGACCTACGAGCAGTACTTC
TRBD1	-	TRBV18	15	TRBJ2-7	CASSPPGQRAYEQYF	TGTGCCAGCTCACCACCGGGACAGAGAGCCTACGAGCAGTACTTC
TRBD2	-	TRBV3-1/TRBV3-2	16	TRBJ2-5	CASSQDSGRRLETQYF	TGTGCCAGCAGCCAGGATAGCGGGAGAAGATTAGAGACCCAGTACTTC
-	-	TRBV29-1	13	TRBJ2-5	CSVGQVNSETQYF	TGCAGCGTTGGTCAGGTTAACTCGGAGACCCAGTACTTC
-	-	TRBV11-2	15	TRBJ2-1	CASSLSQSSYNEQFF	TGTGCCAGCAGCTTATCACAGAGCTCCTACAATGAGCAGTTCTTC
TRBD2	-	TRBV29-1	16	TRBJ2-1	CSASVGSGIRGNEQFF	TGCAGCGCCTCGGTTGGTAGCGGGATAAGAGGCAATGAGCAGTTCTTC
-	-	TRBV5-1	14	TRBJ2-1	CASSQTYTYNEQFF	TGCGCCAGCAGCCAGACATACACGTACAATGAGCAGTTCTTC
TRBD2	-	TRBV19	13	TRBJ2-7	CATKRELGHEQYF	TGTGCCACCAAGCGGGAGTTGGGACACGAGCAGTACTTC
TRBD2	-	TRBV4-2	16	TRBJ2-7	CASSQGGGQGIYEQYF	TGTGCCAGCAGCCAGGGGGGGGGTCAGGGAATCTACGAGCAGTACTTC
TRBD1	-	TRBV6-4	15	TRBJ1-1	CASSLEPGQGGEAFF	TGTGCCAGCAGCCTAGAGCCGGGACAGGGAGGTGAAGCTTTCTTT
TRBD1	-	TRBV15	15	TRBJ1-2	CATSRNRQGTYGYTF	TGTGCCACCAGCAGGAACCGACAGGGGACCTATGGCTACACCTTC
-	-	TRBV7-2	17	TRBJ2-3	CASSPVSGGASTDTQYF	TGTGCCAGCAGCCCCGTCAGTGGTGGGGCGAGCACAGATACGCAGTATTTT
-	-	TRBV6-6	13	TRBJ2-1	CASRDSAYNEQFF	TGTGCCAGCCGCGACAGTGCCTACAATGAGCAGTTCTTC
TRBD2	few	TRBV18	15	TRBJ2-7	CASSSGTSDAYEQYF	TGTGCCAGCTCATCCGGGACTAGCGATGCCTACGAGCAGTACTTC
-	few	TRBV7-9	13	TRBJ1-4	CASSFGGDGKLFF	TGTGCCAGCAGCTTCGGAGGGGATGGAAAACTGTTTTTT